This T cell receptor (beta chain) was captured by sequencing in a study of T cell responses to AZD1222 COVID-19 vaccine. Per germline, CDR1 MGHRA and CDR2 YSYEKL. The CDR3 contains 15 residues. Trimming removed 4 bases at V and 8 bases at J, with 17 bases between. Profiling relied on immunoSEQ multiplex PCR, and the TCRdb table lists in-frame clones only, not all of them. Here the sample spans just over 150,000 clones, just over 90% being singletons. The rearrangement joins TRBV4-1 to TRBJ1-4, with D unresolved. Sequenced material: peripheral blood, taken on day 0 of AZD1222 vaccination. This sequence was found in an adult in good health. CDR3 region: CASSLPPPGREKLFF. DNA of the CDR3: TGCGCCAGCAGCCTCCCCCCCCCTGGACGAGAAAAACTGTTTTTT.